This record concerns one TCR beta chain sequence. This sample is part of a study of memory CD4+ T cells and cytomegalovirus serostatus. Germline lookup yields CDR1 MDHEN and CDR2 SYDVKM. This CDR3 has 14 amino acids. Trimming took 10 bases from V and 7 from J, leaving 22 bases between them. Sequenced by immunoSEQ multiplex PCR; TCRdb stores in-frame clones only, minus some. Of around 62,000 clones in the sample, about 76% are singletons; the top ten hold about 4.5%. The sort gate was single viable CD3+CD4+CD8-CD45RO+ cells for memory CD4+ T cells. The rearrangement links TRBV28 to TRBJ1-2, with D tentatively TRBD1 (6 bases). The receptor was derived from an adult in good health and CMV-seropositive. What was sequenced was memory CD4+ T cells from blood. CDR3 in amino acids: CATPTGGSQGGYTF. Written as DNA, the CDR3 is TGTGCCACCCCTACCGGGGGCAGTCAGGGTGGCTACACCTTC.